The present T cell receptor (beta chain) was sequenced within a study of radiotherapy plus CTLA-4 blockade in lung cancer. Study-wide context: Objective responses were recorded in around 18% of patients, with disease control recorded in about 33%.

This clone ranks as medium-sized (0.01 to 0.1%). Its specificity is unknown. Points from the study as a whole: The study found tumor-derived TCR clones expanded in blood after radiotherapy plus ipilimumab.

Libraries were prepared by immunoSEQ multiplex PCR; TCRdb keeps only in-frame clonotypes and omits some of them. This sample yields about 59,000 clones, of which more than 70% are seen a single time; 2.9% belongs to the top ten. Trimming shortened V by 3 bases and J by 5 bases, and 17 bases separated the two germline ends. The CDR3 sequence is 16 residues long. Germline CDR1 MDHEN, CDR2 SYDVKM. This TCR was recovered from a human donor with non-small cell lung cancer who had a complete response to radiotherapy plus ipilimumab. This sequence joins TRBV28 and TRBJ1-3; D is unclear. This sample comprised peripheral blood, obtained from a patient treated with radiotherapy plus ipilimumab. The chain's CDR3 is CASSLVARAQRNTIYF. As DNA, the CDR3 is TGTGCCAGCAGTTTGGTCGCGCGGGCCCAACGAAACACCATATATTTT.